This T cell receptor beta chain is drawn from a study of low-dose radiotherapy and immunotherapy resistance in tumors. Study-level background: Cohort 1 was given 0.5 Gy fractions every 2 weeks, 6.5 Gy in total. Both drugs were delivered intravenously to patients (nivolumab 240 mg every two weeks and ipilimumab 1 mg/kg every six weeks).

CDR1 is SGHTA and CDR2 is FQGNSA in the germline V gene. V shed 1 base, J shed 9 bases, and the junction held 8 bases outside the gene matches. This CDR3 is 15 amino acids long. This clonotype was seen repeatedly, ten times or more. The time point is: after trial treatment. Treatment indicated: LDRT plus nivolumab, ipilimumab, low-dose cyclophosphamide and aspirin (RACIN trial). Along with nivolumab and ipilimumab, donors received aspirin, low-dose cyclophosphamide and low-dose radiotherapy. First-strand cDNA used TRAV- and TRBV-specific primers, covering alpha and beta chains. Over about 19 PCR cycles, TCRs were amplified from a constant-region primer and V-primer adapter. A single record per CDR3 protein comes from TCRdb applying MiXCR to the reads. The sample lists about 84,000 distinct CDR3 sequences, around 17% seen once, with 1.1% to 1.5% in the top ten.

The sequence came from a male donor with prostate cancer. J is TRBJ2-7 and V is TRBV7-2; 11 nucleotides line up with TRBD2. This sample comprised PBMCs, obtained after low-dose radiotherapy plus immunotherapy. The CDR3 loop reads CASSLGGLAVLGQYF. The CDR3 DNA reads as TGTGCCAGCAGCTTAGGGGGACTAGCGGTCCTAGGGCAGTACTTC.